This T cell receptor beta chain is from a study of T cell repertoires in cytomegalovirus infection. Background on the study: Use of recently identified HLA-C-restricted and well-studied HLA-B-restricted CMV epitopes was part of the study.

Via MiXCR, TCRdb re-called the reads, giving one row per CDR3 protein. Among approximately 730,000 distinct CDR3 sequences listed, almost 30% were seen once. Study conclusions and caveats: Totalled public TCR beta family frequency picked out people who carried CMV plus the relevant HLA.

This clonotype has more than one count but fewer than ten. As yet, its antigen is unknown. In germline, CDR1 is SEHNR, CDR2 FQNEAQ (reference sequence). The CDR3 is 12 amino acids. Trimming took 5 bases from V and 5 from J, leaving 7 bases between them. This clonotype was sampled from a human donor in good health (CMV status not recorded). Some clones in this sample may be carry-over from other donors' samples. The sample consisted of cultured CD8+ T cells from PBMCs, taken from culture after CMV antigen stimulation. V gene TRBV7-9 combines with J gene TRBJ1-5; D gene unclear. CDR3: CASSRYDQPQHF. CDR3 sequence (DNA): TGTGCCAGCAGCCGCTACGATCAGCCCCAGCATTTT.